This T cell receptor beta chain was captured in a study of T cell responses to AZD1222 COVID-19 vaccine. About the research overall: Timing groups of about 4 and about 12 weeks for second doses were pooled. Study outcomes and limitations: Clonal diversity was possibly underestimated; the donors were predominantly white British and more often female. At baseline, just 6 or 7 AZD1222 recipients tested seropositive. It was only after the peak T cell response that any repertoires were sampled.

Concerning this clone itself: Its antigen is unknown.

The table came from immunoSEQ multiplex PCR; TCRdb's copy has only in-frame clones and leaves some out. The sample shows some 170,000 clones, about 88% of them seen only once. This CDR3 region has 13 residues. Germline lookup yields CDR1 LGHDT and CDR2 YNNKEL (reference sequence). V lost 1 base to trimming and J lost 4 bases, with 5 bases between them. This rearrangement joins TRBV3-1 (or the pseudogene TRBV3-2) to TRBJ1-3; D is undetermined. This sequence was found in an adult in good health. This specimen was peripheral blood, taken on day 0 of AZD1222 vaccination. The CDR3 protein is CASSQAGGNTIYF. The CDR3 bases are TGTGCCAGCAGCCAAGCGGGAGGAAACACCATATATTTT.